The T cell receptor beta chain under discussion was sequenced for a study of response to subunit inactivated influenza vaccine. MiXCR, run by TCRdb on the RT-PCR reads, gives a single entry per CDR3 protein. The top ten clones hold about a tenth of a sample with under 750,000 distinct CDR3 sequences, over 9.5% of them seen once. Germline-derived CDR1 and CDR2 are SGHTA and FQGNSA. V shed 4 bases and J 6 bases; nucleotides not matched to a gene: 8. This CDR3 region has 15 residues. V and J are TRBV7-2 and TRBJ2-5; 10 nucleotides line up with TRBD1. The source of this sequence is a man aged 50 to 60 who received an inactivated influenza vaccine. The sample in question was PBMCs from blood, obtained on the day of vaccination. The CDR3 bases are TGTGCCAGCAGCTGGGACAGGGGTGGACAAAAGACCCAGTACTTC. Protein product: CASSWDRGGQKTQYF.